This T cell receptor beta chain emerged from a study of T cells in tuberculosis (dated by TCRdb to about 2018). The study in broad terms: In the study, CD1B tetramers and high-throughput TCR immunosequencing were combined to characterize T cells specific for the mycobacterial lipid antigen glucose monomycolate (GMM).

As to this clone: One base away there is no much larger clone; base qualities are not given.

On the study overall, not on this receptor specifically: T cells that bind the CD1B-GMM tetramer with low affinity may have been missed by the stringent sort gate.

Because TCR-alpha and TCR-beta chains were sequenced unpaired, no chain pairing information was available. TCR libraries were generated with the immunoSEQ multiplex PCR assay, using TCR-beta and/or TCR-alpha/delta assays for each sample. The amplified TCR libraries were sequenced using the Illumina high-throughput platform. In the source study's methods: Clustering and dimensionality reduction were performed using pairwise TCRdist distances among GMM-specific receptors from ex vivo sorted or in vitro expanded T cells. Sequence motifs defined by gene usage and CDR3 content were tested for enrichment in tetramer-positive versus tetramer-negative populations. Held by TCRdb, this immuneACCESS table contains in-frame sequences only and omits some clones. Under half of the omission traces to an unresolved V gene where checked; the cause of the rest is unknown. V and J calls and clone size are given by that table; D and trimming were obtained from the DNA. The sample table holds 88,000 or so clones, of which approximately 91% were seen once. The biggest ten clones account for under 2.5% of the sample.

PBMC were thawed, rested overnight, stained with a GMM-loaded CD1B tetramer, a Live/Dead dye and anti-CD3, and then sorted on a FACS Aria II. C32 glucose monomycolate purified from Rhodococcus equi was loaded onto CD1B tetramers. Before cryopreservation, the PBMC used for tetramer sorting had been depleted of CD14-expressing monocytes as part of a separate study. Roughly 100,000 tetramer-negative cells were sorted from each donor and analyzed alongside the tetramer-positive cells. Antigen-specific T cells were sorted from a handful of healthy South African adults using GMM-loaded CD1B tetramers. Trimming accounts for 0 bases at V and 5 bases at J, while the number of junction bases matched to no gene is 4. The germline V gene (reference sequence) yields SGHNT for CDR1 and YYREEE for CDR2. Measured from the cysteine to the phenylalanine, the CDR3 is 15 residues long. Here the CDR3 DNA is all that survives: 45 bases in frame from base 1.

The clonotype was recovered from an adult woman with latent tuberculosis. Recombination linked TRBV5-4 to TRBJ1-1; 10 nucleotides in the junction match TRBD1. Sample: CD1b-GMM tetramer-negative cells sorted from PBMCs. The cell subset or site label here, explained by the study, means: T cells not binding CD1B-GMM tetramer, sorted from same donor. The nucleotides are TGTGCCAGCAGCTTGGGGGACAGGGGATATACTGAAGCTTTCTTT. This yields the protein CASSLGDRGYTEAFF.